The text below deals with one TCR beta chain. What it recognizes is unknown. 60 Vbeta and 13 Jbeta primers were used in PCR. Libraries were prepared by immunoSEQ multiplex PCR; TCRdb keeps only in-frame clonotypes and omits some of them. The sample table includes 85,000 to 110,000 clones. The data were taken from a study of cytomegalovirus exposure and HLA in healthy donors. As for the study in general: One earlier analysis, a look at 150 million to 200 million T cells, found some 120 million unique TCR beta sequences.

V was cut by 5 bases and J by 5 bases, with 6 bases left in between. Germline V lookup: CDR1 MNHNY, CDR2 SVGAGI (reference sequence). The CDR3 extends over 12 amino acids. Notes on the study in general: An observed cluster of highly shared sequence variants was recorded as a likely sequencing artifact. Later work associated approximately 17,000 TCR beta sequences with HLA alleles at 0.05 false discovery rate. Most subjects' HLA-A and HLA-B alleles were reportedly predicted from TCR beta sequences.

The chain joins TRBV6-6 to TRBJ2-2; D gene ambiguous. The sample comprised PBMCs. The sequence derives from a man aged 35-49 years in good health and CMV-seronegative. The CDR3 spells CASSTKTGELFF. In DNA, the CDR3 is TGTGCCAGCAGTACAAAAACCGGGGAGCTGTTTTTT.